A selection of T cell receptor beta chains follows, all from one sample in a study of identifying expanded T cells in peripheral blood. The table came from immunoSEQ multiplex PCR; TCRdb's copy has only in-frame clones and leaves some out. The table has 81,000 or so clones, 65% to 85% seen once. Sequenced: blood. Receptors were obtained from a person aged 18 to 75 in good health. CDR3s include the opening cysteine and the closing phenylalanine or tryptophan. D genes are given only for firm matches. Clone size appears in some rows only: once, few, many, or a class for an expanded clone.

CDR3 length	V gene	J gene	D gene	clone size	CDR3 DNA	CDR3 protein
15	TRBV7-2	TRBJ2-7	TRBD2	few	TGTGCCAGCAGCTTAGCGGGAGGGCCCTTTTACGAGCAGTACTTC	CASSLAGGPFYEQYF
13	TRBV19	TRBJ1-1	NA	once	TGTGCCAGTAGTATAACCGCGGACACTGAAGCTTTCTTT	CASSITADTEAFF
14	TRBV28	TRBJ1-2	NA	NA	TGTGCCAGCACAGAACTACAGGGTAGCTATGGCTACACCTTC	CASTELQGSYGYTF
15	TRBV2	TRBJ2-1	TRBD2	NA	TGTGCCAGCAGTGGGGGGACTAGCTCCTACAATGAGCAGTTCTTC	CASSGGTSSYNEQFF
13	TRBV5-6	TRBJ1-2	NA	once	TGTGCCAGCAGCTTGGGAGGAAACTATGGCTACACCTTC	CASSLGGNYGYTF
14	TRBV7-9	TRBJ2-5	NA	NA	TGTGCCAGCAGCCGAGACGGATACCAAGAGACCCAGTACTTC	CASSRDGYQETQYF
14	TRBV11-3	TRBJ1-1	NA	once	TGTGCCAGCAGCCCAGGGCCGATGAACACTGAAGCTTTCTTT	CASSPGPMNTEAFF
13	TRBV5-1	TRBJ2-5	TRBD2	NA	TGCGCCAGCAGCTCAGCGGGATTGGAGACCCAGTACTTC	CASSSAGLETQYF
15	TRBV11-2	TRBJ2-1	TRBD2	NA	TGTGCCAGCAGCTTCGAACTAGCGGGAGGCAATGAGCAGTTCTTC	CASSFELAGGNEQFF
15	TRBV28	TRBJ2-7	TRBD1	NA	TGTGCCAGCAGAGGGACAGGACCTACCTCCTACGAGCAGTACTTC	CASRGTGPTSYEQYF
16	TRBV6-6	TRBJ2-3	TRBD2	NA	TGTGCCAGCAGCCATGGGACTAGCGGGAGAGGAGATACGCAGTATTTT	CASSHGTSGRGDTQYF
13	TRBV27	TRBJ1-3	TRBD1	NA	TGTGCCAGCAGCAGGACAGGGGCGGACACCATATATTTT	CASSRTGADTIYF
13	TRBV25-1	TRBJ1-1	NA	NA	TGTGCCAGCAGACTACAGAAGAACACTGAAGCTTTCTTT	CASRLQKNTEAFF
15	TRBV18	TRBJ2-1	TRBD1	NA	TGTGCCAGCTCACCACAAGGGACAGGGAACAATGAGCAGTTCTTC	CASSPQGTGNNEQFF
15	TRBV10-3	TRBJ2-7	TRBD1	NA	TGTGCCATCACCGAGGGACAGTCCCCTCCCTACGAGCAGTACTTC	CAITEGQSPPYEQYF
17	TRBV19	TRBJ2-7	NA	NA	TGTGCCAGTAGTACACCAATGGGGCACCCAAACTCCTACGAGCAGTACTTC	CASSTPMGHPNSYEQYF
13	TRBV29-1	TRBJ1-2	TRBD1	few	TGCAGCGTTGAGACAGGGGGCGGTGATGGCTACACCTTC	CSVETGGGDGYTF
16	TRBV7-3	TRBJ2-2	NA	once	TGTGCCAGCAGCTTGGGGGGAGGACCGAACACCGGGGAGCTGTTTTTT	CASSLGGGPNTGELFF
13	TRBV6-5	TRBJ1-5	NA	NA	TGTGCCAGCAGTTACCGGGGTTATCAGCCCCAGCATTTT	CASSYRGYQPQHF
13	TRBV9	TRBJ1-3	NA	NA	TGTGCCAGCGATCGGGGGGATGGAAACACCATATATTTT	CASDRGDGNTIYF
15	TRBV13	TRBJ2-5	TRBD1	once	TGTGCCAGCAGCTTAGGACAGGGGGTGCAAGAGACCCAGTACTTC	CASSLGQGVQETQYF
14	TRBV6-5	TRBJ2-7	TRBD1	NA	TGTGCCAGCAGTTACTCGGGACAGGGCTACGAGCAGTACTTC	CASSYSGQGYEQYF
14	TRBV27	TRBJ2-7	NA	NA	TGTGCCAGCAGTCTAACCCGGGCAGGGGACGAGCAGTACTTC	CASSLTRAGDEQYF
15	TRBV9	TRBJ2-1	NA	NA	TGTGCCAGCAGCGTAGGCCTTAGTTACTACAATGAGCAGTTCTTC	CASSVGLSYYNEQFF
14	TRBV5-6	TRBJ1-2	TRBD1	NA	TGTGCCAGCAGCTTGGCCCGACAGGGGTATGGCTACACCTTC	CASSLARQGYGYTF
15	TRBV19	TRBJ2-3	NA	NA	TGTGCCAGTAGTATAGGCGGGATTAGCACAGATACGCAGTATTTT	CASSIGGISTDTQYF
13	TRBV2	TRBJ1-1	NA	NA	TGTGCCAGCAGTGTTCAGTATAACACTGAAGCTTTCTTT	CASSVQYNTEAFF
16	TRBV19	TRBJ2-3	NA	once	TGTGCCAGTAGTATGTTTGTCAGAACCAGCACAGATACGCAGTATTTT	CASSMFVRTSTDTQYF
11	TRBV6-6	TRBJ2-7	NA	NA	TGTGCCGGAGGGGGTGCCTACGAGCAGTACTTC	CAGGGAYEQYF
15	TRBV27	TRBJ2-2	TRBD2	NA	TGTGCCAGCAGTTTACGGACTAGCCCTACGGGGGAGCTGTTTTTT	CASSLRTSPTGELFF
14	TRBV28	TRBJ2-7	NA	NA	TGTGCCAGCGGTACCCGACACGGAACGGGCGAGCAGTACTTC	CASGTRHGTGEQYF
18	TRBV13	TRBJ1-1	NA	few	TGTGCCAGCAGCTTAATCACACCGCGGCAGGATTGGGGCACTGAAGCTTTCTTT	CASSLITPRQDWGTEAFF
14	TRBV18	TRBJ2-7	TRBD1	once	TGTGCCAGCTCACAAGGACAGGGGGACAGCGAGCAGTACTTC	CASSQGQGDSEQYF
20	TRBV4-2	TRBJ1-1	TRBD1	NA	TGTGCCAGCAGCCAAGAGGGATGGCCCGGACAGGCGACCATGAACACTGAAGCTTTCTTT	CASSQEGWPGQATMNTEAFF
15	TRBV7-2	TRBJ2-7	NA	NA	TGTGCCAGCAGCTTAAGGGACGGGAGTTTCTACGAGCAGTACTTC	CASSLRDGSFYEQYF
15	TRBV4-3	TRBJ1-1	TRBD1	NA	TGCGCCAGCAGCCAAGATGCAGGGGGCGTACTGGAACCTTTCTTT	CASSQDAGGVLEPFF
14	TRBV7-9	TRBJ1-1	NA	once	TGTGCCAGCATCCCCGGGGGCACGAACACTGAAGCTTTCTTT	CASIPGGTNTEAFF
14	TRBV11-2	TRBJ2-7	NA	NA	TGTGCCAGCAGCTTCACGGGTCTGATCTACGAGCAGTACTTC	CASSFTGLIYEQYF
13	TRBV9	TRBJ1-5	NA	NA	TGTGCCAGCAGCGTAGGTAGCAATCAGCCCCAGCATTTT	CASSVGSNQPQHF
19	TRBV14	TRBJ2-3	TRBD2	NA	TGTGCCAGCAGCCAATCGGGGGTCGGACTAGCGGGAGTAACAGATACGCAGTATTTT	CASSQSGVGLAGVTDTQYF
14	TRBV7-9	TRBJ2-7	NA	NA	TGTGCCAGCAGCTTAAGTCTAGTTGCGGCCGAGCAGTACTTC	CASSLSLVAAEQYF
19	TRBV12-2	TRBJ2-1	NA	once	TGTGCAAGTCGCTTAGGTAAGTTGACAGCCTCGAGCTCCTACAATGAGCAGTTCTTC	CASRLGKLTASSSYNEQFF
14	TRBV2	TRBJ1-2	NA	NA	TGTGCCAGCAGTGGTTGGGGGGGCGACTATGGCTACACCTTC	CASSGWGGDYGYTF
18	TRBV4-1	TRBJ2-5	TRBD1	few	TGCGCCAGCAGCCACCCGACAGGGCTTAGGGTAGGGCAAGAGACCCAGTACTTC	CASSHPTGLRVGQETQYF
11	TRBV12-5	TRBJ2-3	NA	NA	TGTGCTAGTGGTTTGACAGATACGCAGTATTTT	CASGLTDTQYF
16	TRBV9	TRBJ2-2	TRBD1	few	TGTGCCAGCAGCGTATGGGACAGGGGGCATGGCGGGGAGCTGTTTTTT	CASSVWDRGHGGELFF
15	TRBV29-1	TRBJ2-7	TRBD2	once	TGCAGCGTTGTGGAACCGGGACTAGCGGTTTACGAGCAGTACTTC	CSVVEPGLAVYEQYF
11	TRBV28	TRBJ1-1	NA	NA	TGTGCCAGCACCCTCCCCGGGGAAGCTTTCTTT	CASTLPGEAFF